What follows are 7 T cell receptor beta chains derived from one specimen sequenced in a study of shared clonotypes between healthy human individuals. Clones were read by immunoSEQ multiplex PCR, and TCRdb kept only the in-frame ones, dropping some. The table records some 2,500,000 clones, roughly 93% of them present only once. Sequencing was performed on naive CD4+ T cells from PBMCs. The subset denotes: CD45RA+ positively selected. These receptors all stem from a man between 18 and 35 years old in good health. Some clones in this sample may be carry-over from other donors' samples.

In DNA, the CDR3 is TGCGCCAGCAGCTTGGCCCGGACTAGTCCACGGGGGCGGCAGTTCTTC. Amino acids: CASSLARTSPRGRQFF. The chain employs TRBV5-1 and TRBJ2-1, with TRBD2 as a possible D gene (7 bases). The length of the CDR3 is 16 residues. Trimming removed 0 bases at V and 12 bases at J, with 22 bases between. Per the germline V gene, CDR1 is SGHRS and CDR2 is YFSETQ. Full variable domain (outside the CDR3, taken from reference TRBV5-1 and TRBJ2-1): KAGVTQTPRYLIKTRGQQVTLSCSPISGHRSVSWYQQTPGQGLQFLFEYFSETQRNKGNFPGRFSGRQFSNSRSEMNVSTLELGDSALYLCASSLARTSPRGRQFFGPGTRLTVL.

The V call is TRBV9, the J call TRBJ1-4, with 9 nucleotides matching TRBD1. Germline V CDR1 and CDR2: SGDLS, YYNGEE. With V trimmed by 0 bases and J by 7 bases, 4 bases remained unmatched. This CDR3 contains 15 residues. Here the CDR3 reads CASSVEATGGEKLFF. CDR3 in DNA: TGTGCCAGCAGCGTAGAGGCGACAGGGGGTGAAAAACTGTTTTTT.

The V gene is TRBV6-5, the J gene TRBJ1-4, with D hard to call. In germline, CDR1 is MNHEY, CDR2 SVGAGI. The CDR3 length is 14 residues. V was pared by 10 bases and J by 2 bases, with 14 bases between. Here the CDR3 DNA reads TGTGCCAAGCGGCAGATTGAGACTAATGAAAAACTGTTTTTT. This sequence encodes CAKRQIETNEKLFF.

This clone was counted a single time. Given a much more abundant clone one base away, this may be a read error. The same CDR3 arises from other DNA sequences in this sample as well. The chain links TRBV28 to TRBJ1-5; no reliable D call. The CDR3 extends over 15 amino acids. Trimming shortened V by 6 bases and J by 2 bases, and 14 bases separated the two germline ends. Looked up from germline, CDR1 is MDHEN and CDR2 is SYDVKM. CDR3 in amino acids: CASSLGRRGNQPQHF. In DNA form, the CDR3 reads TGTGCCAGCAGCCTCGGACGGAGGGGCAATCAGCCCCAGCATTTT.

The chain employs TRBV11-3 and TRBJ1-2; D perhaps matches TRBD1 (5 bases). CDR3 length equals 13 residues. Germline values: CDR1 SGHNT, CDR2 YENEEA. V was trimmed by 5 bases and J by 4 bases, leaving 11 bases between them. The CDR3 is CASSKDNAYGYTF. The CDR3 DNA reads TGTGCCAGCAGCAAGGACAATGCCTATGGCTACACCTTC.

The chain combines TRBV7-8 with TRBJ2-5; 7 positions agree with TRBD2. The CDR3 runs 15 residues. CDR1 and CDR2 from the germline V gene are SGHVS and FQNEAQ. After removal of 4 bases from V and 4 bases from J, the junction contained 9 bases not matched to a gene. The CDR3 DNA reads as TGTGCCAGCAGCTCCCCAGCGGGACCGGGAGAGACCCAGTACTTC. Translation: CASSSPAGPGETQYF.

The V call is TRBV5-6, the J call TRBJ1-2, with TRBD1 as a possible D gene (5 bases). There are 13 residues in the CDR3. V gave up 0 bases and J gave up 6 bases, with 9 bases separating them. The germline CDR1 and CDR2 sequences are SGHDT and YYEEEE. The CDR3 region is CASSLVRGNGYTF. In DNA form, the CDR3 reads TGTGCCAGCAGCTTGGTCCGGGGGAATGGCTACACCTTC.